This is a list of T cell receptor beta chains from one sample in a study of control samples from healthy donors and cancer patients. Only in-frame clones appear in the TCRdb table, and some are missing; sequencing was by immunoSEQ multiplex PCR. The repertoire consists of around 120,000 clones, with 91% occurring once and the leading ten covering 6% to 8.5%. The sequencing sample was made of blood. The origin of the receptors is a woman between 18 and 29 years old in good health. Each CDR3 is given with its conserved first and last residue. D genes are given only for firm matches. Some rows have no size entry. The others give once, few or many, or a class for an expanded clone.

CDR3aa | CDR3nt | abundance | d_gene | j_gene | v_gene
CASSLGRRGPSYNEQFF | TGTGCCAGCAGCTTAGGACGCCGGGGGCCTTCCTACAATGAGCAGTTCTTC | NA | NA | TRBJ2-1 | TRBV7-6
CASSLIRDTEAFF | TGTGCCAGCAGCTTAATTCGGGACACTGAAGCTTTCTTT | NA | NA | TRBJ1-1 | TRBV7-3
CASSKVKGDGELFF | TGTGCCAGCAGCAAAGTCAAGGGCGACGGGGAGCTGTTTTTT | NA | NA | TRBJ2-2 | TRBV21-1
CAWSVGRGWTEAFF | TGTGCCTGGAGTGTAGGCAGGGGATGGACTGAAGCTTTCTTT | NA | NA | TRBJ1-1 | TRBV30
CASMGLAGQETQYF | TGTGCCAGCATGGGACTAGCGGGACAAGAGACCCAGTACTTC | NA | TRBD2 | TRBJ2-5 | TRBV28
CASRARGSGNTIYF | TGTGCCAGCAGGGCCAGGGGGTCTGGAAACACCATATATTTT | NA | TRBD1 | TRBJ1-3 | TRBV6-5
CSVARDEKLFF | TGCAGCGTTGCACGCGATGAAAAACTGTTTTTT | NA | NA | TRBJ1-4 | TRBV29-1
CASSPQGAGGYEQYF | TGTGCCAGCAGCCCACAGGGGGCGGGTGGCTACGAGCAGTACTTC | once | TRBD1 | TRBJ2-7 | TRBV11-1
CASKAGGGIDTQYF | TGTGCCAGCAAGGCGGGGGGAGGTATAGATACGCAGTATTTT | NA | TRBD2 | TRBJ2-3 | TRBV5-4
CASSYSNPGELFF | TGTGCCAGCAGTTACTCGAACCCCGGGGAGCTGTTTTTT | NA | NA | TRBJ2-2 | TRBV6-2/TRBV6-3
CASGYRDLYNEQFF | TGTGCCAGCGGCTACCGGGACCTCTACAATGAGCAGTTCTTC | NA | NA | TRBJ2-1 | TRBV6-5